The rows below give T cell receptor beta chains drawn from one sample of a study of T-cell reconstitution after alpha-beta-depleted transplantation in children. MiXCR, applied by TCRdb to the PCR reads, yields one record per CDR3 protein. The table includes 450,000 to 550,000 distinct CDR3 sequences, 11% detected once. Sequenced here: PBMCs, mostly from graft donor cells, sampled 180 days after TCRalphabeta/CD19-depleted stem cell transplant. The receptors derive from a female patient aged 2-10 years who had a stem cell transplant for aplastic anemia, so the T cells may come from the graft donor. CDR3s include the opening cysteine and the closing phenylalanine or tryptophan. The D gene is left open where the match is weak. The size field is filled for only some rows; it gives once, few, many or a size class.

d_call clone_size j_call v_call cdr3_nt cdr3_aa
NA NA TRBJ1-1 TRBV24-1 TGTGCCACCAGTGAATCTTGTTGGGGGGCAAGGACTGAAGCTTTCTTT CATSESCWGARTEAFF
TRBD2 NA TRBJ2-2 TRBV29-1 TGCAGCGTCCGGACTAGGGGAAACACCGGGGAGCTGTTTTTT CSVRTRGNTGELFF
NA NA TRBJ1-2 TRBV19 TGTGCCAGTAGGGAACTTCCGGGACGGAATTATGGCTACACCTTC CASRELPGRNYGYTF
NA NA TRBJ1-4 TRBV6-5 TGTGCCAGCAGTTACGGGACATCTAAAGGAGGTGAAAAACTGTTTTTT CASSYGTSKGGEKLFF
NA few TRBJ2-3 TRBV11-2 TGTGCCAGCATCCCCCGGGGGGCGTTCCATACAGATACGCAGTATTTT CASIPRGAFHTDTQYF
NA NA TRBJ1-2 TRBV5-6 TGTGCCAGCAGCTTGGGAGGGATAGATGGCTACACCTTC CASSLGGIDGYTF
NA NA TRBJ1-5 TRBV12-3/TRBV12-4 TGTGCCAGCAGTTTATGGCTGATCAATCAGCCCCAGCATTTT CASSLWLINQPQHF
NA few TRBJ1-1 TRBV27 TGTGCCAGCAGTCCCGCCTTTCGACAGGAGGGGACTGAAGCTTTCTTT CASSPAFRQEGTEAFF
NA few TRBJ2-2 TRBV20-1 TGCAGTGCTAGGGCCACCGGGGAGCTGTTTTTT CSARATGELFF
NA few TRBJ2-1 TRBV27 TGTGCCAGCAGTTTATCCGCGTGGGCCTCCTACAATGAGCAGTTCTTC CASSLSAWASYNEQFF
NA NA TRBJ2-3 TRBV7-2 TGTGCCAGCAGCTCCGGGGGGCTAGCGGCAGATACGCAGTATTTT CASSSGGLAADTQYF
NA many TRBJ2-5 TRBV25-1 TGTGCCAGCAGTTGGGGCAGGGGCTCCTCCCGGACCCAGTACTTC CASSWGRGSSRTQYF
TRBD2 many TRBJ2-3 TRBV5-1 TGCGCCAGCAGCTTGGCCCTAGCGGGAGTTCTGGATACGCAGTATTTT CASSLALAGVLDTQYF
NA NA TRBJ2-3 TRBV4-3 TGCGCCAGCAGCCAAGAGGTCATTGCTCGCACAGATACGCAGTATTTT CASSQEVIARTDTQYF
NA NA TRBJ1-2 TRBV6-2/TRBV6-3 TGTGCCAGCAGTTACTTCCACAGGGAAGTCTACTATGGCTACACCTTC CASSYFHREVYYGYTF
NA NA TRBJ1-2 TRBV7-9 TGTGCCAGCAGCTTGGAGGGGGTCGGCTATGGCTACACCTTC CASSLEGVGYGYTF
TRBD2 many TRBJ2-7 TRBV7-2 TGTGCCAGCAGCTTATCCGGGACTAGCGGCTACGAGCAGTACTTC CASSLSGTSGYEQYF
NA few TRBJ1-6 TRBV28 TGTGCCAGCAGTATTCACAGGGATCCCTCCTATAATTCACCCCTCCACTTT CASSIHRDPSYNSPLHF
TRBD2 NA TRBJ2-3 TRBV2 TGTGCCAGCAGCCCTCTAGCGGGAGGAATAGATACGCAGTATTTT CASSPLAGGIDTQYF
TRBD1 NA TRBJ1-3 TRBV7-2 TGTGCCAGCAGCTTAGCGGGACCAGGGGGTGGAAACACCATATATTTT CASSLAGPGGGNTIYF
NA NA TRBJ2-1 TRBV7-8 TGTGCCAGCAGTATTCGGAGCTCCTACAATGAGCAGTTCTTC CASSIRSSYNEQFF
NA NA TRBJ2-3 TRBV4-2 TGTGCCAGCAGCCAAAGGGACCCGACAGATACGCAGTATTTT CASSQRDPTDTQYF
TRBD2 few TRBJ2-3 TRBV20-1 TGCAGTGCTAGAGAGCGGGAGGCCGGGGATACGCAGTATTTT CSAREREAGDTQYF
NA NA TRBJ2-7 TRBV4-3 TGCGCCAGCAGCCAAGGGGAAGGGAGGGAGCAGTACTTC CASSQGEGREQYF
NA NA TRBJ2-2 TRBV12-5 TGTGCTAGTGGTCCCCCCCCCGGGGAGCTGTTTTTT CASGPPPGELFF
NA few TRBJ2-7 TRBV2 TGTGCCAGCAGGGATGATTACGAGCAGTACTTC CASRDDYEQYF
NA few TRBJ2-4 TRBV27 TGTGCCAGCAGTTCCACTCGGGGAGCCAAAAACATTCAGTACTTC CASSSTRGAKNIQYF
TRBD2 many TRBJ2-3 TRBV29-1 TGCAGCGCCACCGGGACTAGCGGGAAGAAAGATACGCAGTATTTT CSATGTSGKKDTQYF
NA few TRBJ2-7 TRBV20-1 TGCAGTGCGCCCGCGTATTCCCCCCTCGAGCAGTACTTC CSAPAYSPLEQYF
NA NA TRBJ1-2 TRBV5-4 TGTGCCAGCAGCTTGGATCCAGGGAAGATTTATGGCTACACCTTC CASSLDPGKIYGYTF
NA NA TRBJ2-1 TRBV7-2 TGTGCCAGCACCGGAGGGATCAGCTCCTACAATGAGCAGTTCTTC CASTGGISSYNEQFF
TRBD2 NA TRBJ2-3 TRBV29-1 TGCAGCTCCGTCTGGGGGGGGAGCACAGATACGCAGTATTTT CSSVWGGSTDTQYF
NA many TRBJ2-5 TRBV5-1 TGCGCCAGCAGCTTAGAGGGGAGGCAAGAGACCCAGTACTTC CASSLEGRQETQYF
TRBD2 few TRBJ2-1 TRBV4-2 TGTGCCAGCAGCCAAACCCTCGGGACTAGCGGGGGGGTGAGCTCCTACAATGAGCAGTTCTTC CASSQTLGTSGGVSSYNEQFF
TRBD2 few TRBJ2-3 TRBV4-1 TGCGCCAGCAGCCCTTACGGACTAGCGGGAGCGAAAGGGACAGATACGCAGTATTTT CASSPYGLAGAKGTDTQYF
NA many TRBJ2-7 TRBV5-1 TGCGCCAGCAGCCCTCGTGCTGGCGAGCAGTACTTC CASSPRAGEQYF
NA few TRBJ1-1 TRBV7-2 TGTGCCAGCAGCCGACAGACCACCTACATGAACACTGAAGCTTTCTTT CASSRQTTYMNTEAFF
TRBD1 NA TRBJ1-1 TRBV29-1 TGCAGCGTTAACAGGGGGAACACTGAAGCTTTCTTT CSVNRGNTEAFF
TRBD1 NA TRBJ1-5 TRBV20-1 TGCAGTGCTCCTCAGGGGGGAAGACAGCCCCAGCATTTT CSAPQGGRQPQHF
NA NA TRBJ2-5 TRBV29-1 TGCAGCGTTGGGTACAGGCTCCAAGAGACCCAGTACTTC CSVGYRLQETQYF
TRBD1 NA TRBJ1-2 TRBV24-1 TGTGCCACCAGTGCTGGAACAGGGGCGGGCTACACCTTC CATSAGTGAGYTF
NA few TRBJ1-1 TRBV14 TGTGCCAGCAGCCTTAAATGGGAGACTGAAGCTTTCTTT CASSLKWETEAFF
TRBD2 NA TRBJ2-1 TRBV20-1 TGCAGCGCTGCCGGGACTACCAATGAGCAGTTCTTC CSAAGTTNEQFF
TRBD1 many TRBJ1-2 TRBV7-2 TGTGCCAGCAGCTCAGGAACCGGGACAGTAAATGGCTACACCTTC CASSSGTGTVNGYTF
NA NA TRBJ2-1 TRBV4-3 TGCGCCAGTCAAAAAGGGCTAGCTTACAATGAGCAGTTCTTC CASQKGLAYNEQFF
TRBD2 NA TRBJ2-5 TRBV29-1 TGCAGCGTGGAGGGGGTAGGGACTAGCGGGAGCCTCGAGACCCAGTACTTC CSVEGVGTSGSLETQYF
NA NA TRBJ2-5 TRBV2 TGTGCCAGCAGTGAAGTGGGTAGAGGGGAGACCCAGTACTTC CASSEVGRGETQYF
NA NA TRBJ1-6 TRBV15 TGTGCCACCAGCAGGTTGGGTAATTCACCCCTCCACTTT CATSRLGNSPLHF
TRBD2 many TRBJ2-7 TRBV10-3 TGTGCCATCAGTGGACCCGGGAGGGACCACGAGCAGTACTTC CAISGPGRDHEQYF
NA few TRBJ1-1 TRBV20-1 TGCAGTGCCCGCCGGGACATCACTGAAGCTTTCTTT CSARRDITEAFF
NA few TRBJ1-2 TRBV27 TGTGCCAGCAGTTTTCGGGGAGCGGGGACACGCTATGGCTACACCTTC CASSFRGAGTRYGYTF
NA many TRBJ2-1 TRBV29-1 TGCAGCGTTGAAAGGGCCTTCAATGAGCAGTTCTTC CSVERAFNEQFF
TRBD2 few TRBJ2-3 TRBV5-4 TGTGCCAGCAGCCATGGACTAGCGGGAGGTAGTGATACGCAGTATTTT CASSHGLAGGSDTQYF
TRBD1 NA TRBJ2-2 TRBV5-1 TGCGCCAGCAGCTTGAACCGGGACAGGACTTTGTGGACCGGGGAGCTGTTTTTT CASSLNRDRTLWTGELFF
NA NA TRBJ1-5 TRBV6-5 TGTGCCAGCAGTTGGCGGGGAACGAGCAATCAGCCCCAGCATTTT CASSWRGTSNQPQHF
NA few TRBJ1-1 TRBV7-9 TGTGCCAGCAGCTTAACCAGTCAGCTTGAAGCTTTCTTT CASSLTSQLEAFF